This is a list of T cell receptor beta chains from one sample in a study of T cell clonotyping in hematopoietic cell transplantation. Data came from immunoSEQ multiplex PCR; TCRdb stores just in-frame clones and leaves some out. The sample gives roughly 100 clones, 75% to 90% of which show up once; under 35% is in the top ten. The input for sequencing was PBMCs, taken 100 days after allogeneic stem cell transplant. The receptors originated from a male patient aged 30 to 40 who had an allogeneic stem cell transplant, so T cells may come from the graft donor. Some clones in this sample may be carry-over from other donors' samples. The CDR3 runs from the conserved cysteine through the conserved F or W. The D gene is left open where the match is weak. Not all rows give a size; the values are once, few, many and, for expanded clones, a class.

-	TRBV7-9	TRBJ2-5	16	-	CASSLEFYGEIETQYF	TGTGCCAGCAGCTTAGAATTTTATGGGGAGATTGAGACCCAGTACTTC
-	TRBV6-5	TRBJ2-5	13	once	CASRRTDQETQYF	TGTGCCAGCAGGAGGACAGACCAAGAGACCCAGTACTTC
-	TRBV4-1	TRBJ1-4	13	-	CASSQDPNEKLFF	TGCGCCAGCAGCCAAGACCCTAATGAAAAACTGTTTTTT
TRBD2	TRBV30	TRBJ2-5	15	few	CAWDTGTSDLETQYF	TGTGCCTGGGACACCGGGACTAGCGACCTAGAGACCCAGTACTTC
TRBD1	TRBV19	TRBJ2-7	16	-	CASRPVGTGVSYEQYF	TGTGCCAGTAGGCCCGTCGGGACAGGGGTTTCCTACGAGCAGTACTTC
-	TRBV7-6	TRBJ1-2	14	-	CASSLASEGYGYTF	TGTGCCAGCAGCTTAGCCAGCGAGGGGTATGGCTACACCTTC
-	TRBV4-1	TRBJ2-2	16	-	CASSQAGNRAGGELFF	TGCGCCAGCAGCCAAGCCGGTAACAGGGCGGGCGGGGAGCTGTTTTTT
TRBD2	TRBV18	TRBJ2-5	16	-	CASSLQIAVRGETQYF	TGTGCCAGCTCACTTCAGATAGCGGTGCGGGGGGAGACCCAGTACTTC
TRBD2	TRBV7-3	TRBJ2-1	15	-	CASSSSGTTNDEQFF	TGTGCCAGCAGCTCCTCGGGGACTACTAACGATGAGCAGTTCTTC
-	TRBV7-8	TRBJ1-2	12	-	CASSPTGIGYTF	TGTGCCAGCAGTCCGACAGGCATTGGCTACACCTTC
-	TRBV7-8	TRBJ1-1	15	-	CASSLDPRSDSEAFF	TGTGCCAGCAGCTTAGACCCTCGGAGTGACAGTGAAGCTTTCTTT
-	TRBV7-9	TRBJ1-4	11	-	CASSLEGKLFF	TGTGCCAGCAGCTTAGAAGGAAAACTGTTTTTT
TRBD1	TRBV15	TRBJ2-5	14	-	CATSRTGRWETQYF	TGTGCCACCAGCAGGACAGGGAGATGGGAGACCCAGTACTTC
TRBD2	TRBV4-2	TRBJ2-7	16	-	CASSQGLAGATYEQYF	TGTGCCAGCAGCCAGGGACTAGCGGGGGCAACCTACGAGCAGTACTTC
TRBD1	TRBV5-6	TRBJ1-2	13	-	CASRGQTSYGYTF	TGTGCCAGCAGGGGACAGACCAGCTATGGCTACACCTTC
TRBD1	TRBV7-9	TRBJ1-1	14	-	CASREGGMNTEAFF	TGTGCCAGCAGAGAAGGGGGCATGAACACTGAAGCTTTCTTT
-	TRBV4-2	TRBJ1-1	15	-	CASSEPGTQNTEAFF	TGTGCCAGCAGCGAGCCCGGGACCCAGAACACTGAAGCTTTCTTT
-	TRBV15	TRBJ2-7	14	-	CATSRDPRAREQYF	TGTGCCACCAGCAGAGACCCCAGGGCGCGCGAGCAGTACTTC
TRBD1	TRBV28	TRBJ1-1	14	-	CASRDTGGATEAFF	TGTGCCAGCAGGGATACAGGGGGCGCGACTGAAGCTTTCTTT
-	TRBV30	TRBJ1-2	12	-	CAWSRQTYGYTF	TGTGCCTGGTCTCGACAGACTTATGGCTACACCTTC
-	TRBV4-3	TRBJ2-1	15	-	CASSQEVGASNEQFF	TGCGCCAGCAGCCAAGAGGTGGGGGCGAGCAATGAGCAGTTCTTC
TRBD2	TRBV5-5	TRBJ2-1	15	-	CASSFGLAVYNEQFF	TGTGCCAGCAGTTTCGGACTAGCGGTTTACAATGAGCAGTTCTTC
-	TRBV15	TRBJ1-1	13	few	CATSRDDSSEAFF	TGTGCCACCAGCAGAGATGACAGTTCGGAAGCTTTCTTT
TRBD2	TRBV4-1	TRBJ2-1	17	-	CASSQRLAGGPDNEQFF	TGCGCCAGCAGCCAGAGACTAGCGGGAGGGCCGGACAATGAGCAGTTCTTC
TRBD1	TRBV28	TRBJ2-5	13	-	CASSSGGLETQYF	TGTGCCAGCAGTTCAGGGGGCTTAGAGACCCAGTACTTC
-	TRBV4-2	TRBJ2-1	14	-	CASSQDRLSNEQFF	TGTGCCAGCAGCCAAGATCGACTAAGCAATGAGCAGTTCTTC
TRBD1	TRBV6-5	TRBJ2-1	15	-	CASSAYPGGRSEQFF	TGTGCCAGCAGCGCGTACCCAGGGGGCCGGAGTGAGCAGTTCTTC
-	TRBV5-1	TRBJ1-5	14	-	CASSFTGPNQPQHF	TGCGCTAGCAGCTTTACAGGGCCGAATCAGCCCCAGCATTTT
TRBD2	TRBV9	TRBJ2-3	15	-	CASSVLAGPTDTQYF	TGTGCCAGCAGCGTCCTAGCGGGGCCCACAGATACGCAGTATTTT
-	TRBV25-1	TRBJ2-3	11	-	CTSTWGDTQYF	TGTACCAGCACCTGGGGAGATACGCAGTATTTT
-	TRBV28	TRBJ2-3	16	-	CASSLEGQLGTDTQYF	TGTGCCAGCAGTCTTGAAGGACAACTGGGTACAGATACGCAGTATTTT
-	TRBV19	TRBJ2-3	15	-	CASSSSGLSTDTQYF	TGTGCCAGTAGTTCAAGCGGGCTGAGCACAGATACGCAGTATTTT
TRBD1	TRBV5-1	TRBJ1-1	15	-	CASSLMGQWSAEAFF	TGCGCCAGCAGCTTAATGGGACAGTGGAGTGCTGAAGCTTTCTTT
TRBD1	TRBV28	TRBJ1-2	15	-	CASSWTGQSNYGYTF	TGTGCCAGCAGCTGGACGGGACAGAGTAACTATGGCTACACCTTC